The 21 T cell receptor beta chains below come from one sample, sequenced in a study of T-cell memory formation after mild COVID-19. MiXCR, run by TCRdb on the 5' RACE reads, gives a single entry per CDR3 protein. Among some 300,000 distinct CDR3 sequences listed, approximately 22% were seen once. Specimen: PBMCs or a T cell subset sorted from them (not recorded which). The receptors were sampled from a man aged 18-30 years who had mild COVID-19 (a few samples of this study predate the infection). Cell type and time point are not known.

This clonotype was seen a handful of times. V and J are TRBV6-2 or TRBV6-3 and TRBJ1-1; D might be TRBD1 (6 bases). The V end lost 6 bases, the J end lost 1 base, and 9 bases lay between the germline ends. The germline gives CDR1 MNHEY, CDR2 SVGEGT. The CDR3 is made up of 13 amino acids. CDR3 sequence reads: CASRWTANTEAFF. DNA for the CDR3: TGTGCCAGCAGATGGACAGCGAACACTGAAGCTTTCTTT.

The genes are TRBV4-2 and TRBJ2-5; 8 nucleotides align to TRBD2. Germline trimming cut 1 base from V and 1 base from J; bases unmatched to any gene: 5. The CDR3 loop spans 16 amino acids. Germline V gene sequence: CDR1 LGHNA, CDR2 YNFKEQ. DNA of the CDR3: TGTGCCAGCAGCCAAGGGGAGCGGGGGACCCAAGAGACCCAGTACTTC. Protein sequence: CASSQGERGTQETQYF.

The CDR3 spells CASTLGYRGDTQYF. The CDR3 region has the DNA TGTGCCAGCACCTTGGGATACAGGGGAGATACGCAGTATTTT. The chain recombines TRBV11-2 with TRBJ2-3; 7 bases fit TRBD1. V shed 7 bases and J 5 bases; nucleotides not matched to a gene: 9. The CDR3 runs 14 residues. The germline V gene encodes CDR1 SGHAT and CDR2 FQNNGV.

The chain uses TRBV3-1 and TRBJ2-7, with 10 bases lining up with TRBD1. The CDR3 consists of 15 residues. Germline-derived CDR1 and CDR2 are LGHDT and YNNKEL (reference sequence). The J segment lost 4 bases and the V segment lost 7 bases, leaving 10 bases of the junction unmatched. CDR3 region: CASKAGQGFLYEQYF. DNA of the CDR3: TGTGCCAGCAAAGCGGGACAGGGGTTCCTATACGAGCAGTACTTC.

The rearrangement uses TRBV7-9 and TRBJ1-1; D gene unclear. Between the trimmed V and J ends, which lost 1 base and 5 bases, there was a span of 8 bases. The CDR3 extends over 13 amino acids. Germline assignment: CDR1 SEHNR and CDR2 FQNEAQ (reference sequence). The CDR3 DNA sequence: TGTGCCAGCAGCTTAGGGGAGAGGACTGAAGCTTTCTTT. This encodes CASSLGERTEAFF.

The chain recombines TRBV6-6 with TRBJ2-6; no clear D gene. V shed 0 bases and J shed 0 bases, with 9 bases lying between them. The CDR3 covers 17 residues. Germline V gene sequence: CDR1 MNHNY, CDR2 SVGAGI (reference sequence). Here the CDR3 reads CASSYSAGSSGANVLTF. CDR3 bases: TGTGCCAGCAGTTACTCGGCAGGCTCCTCTGGGGCCAACGTCCTGACTTTC.

There are a few counts of this clonotype. This chain uses TRBV7-2 with TRBJ2-1, with 9 bases aligning to TRBD1. The J segment lost 6 bases and the V segment lost 5 bases, leaving 8 bases of the junction unmatched. This CDR3 region has 15 residues. The V gene's germline CDR1 is SGHTA and CDR2 FQGNSA. The chain's CDR3 is CASSPGTGSSNEQFF. The CDR3 DNA reads TGTGCCAGCAGCCCAGGGACAGGGAGTAGCAATGAGCAGTTCTTC.

A few counts support this clonotype. This chain connects TRBV12-3 or TRBV12-4 to TRBJ2-3, with 7 bases aligning to TRBD2. This CDR3 has 15 amino acids. V dropped 5 bases and J dropped 2; count of bases not matched to a gene: 7. The CDR3 bases are TGTGCCAGCAGTCCTACTAGCGCCTACACAGATACGCAGTATTTT. Protein sequence: CASSPTSAYTDTQYF.

This clonotype occurred a few times. The chain employs TRBV20-1 and TRBJ1-1, with D unresolved. This CDR3 comprises 14 residues. Germline V gene data show CDR1 as DFQATT and CDR2 as SNEGSKA (reference sequence). Trimming took off 0 bases at V and 2 bases at J, with 10 bases between the two ends. In nucleotides, the CDR3 is TGCAGTGCTAGAGATTTCAGGATAAACACTGAAGCTTTCTTT. It specifies CSARDFRINTEAFF.

This clonotype was seen only a few times. The chain links TRBV11-2 to TRBJ1-1; possible D gene TRBD1, 6 bases. V was trimmed by 7 bases and J by 5 bases, leaving 17 bases between them. This CDR3 has 14 residues. Germline loops: CDR1 SGHAT, CDR2 FQNNGV. The CDR3 DNA is TGTGCCAGCACCCCTTGGGGGGGGCTAACTGAAGCTTTCTTT. Amino acid sequence: CASTPWGGLTEAFF. The full variable domain, its missing parts supplied by reference TRBV11-2 and TRBJ1-1, is EAGVAQSPRYKIIEKRQSVAFWCNPISGHATLYWYQQILGQGPKLLIQFQNNGVVDDSQLPKDRFSAERLKGVDSTLKIQPAKLEDSAVYLCASTPWGGLTEAFFGQGTRLTVV.

CDR3 region: CASGYRGRDIQYF. The CDR3 nucleotides are TGTGCCAGCGGGTACCGGGGGCGGGACATTCAGTACTTC. This chain uses TRBV27 with TRBJ2-4, with D tentatively TRBD1 or TRBD2 (6 bases each). This CDR3 has 13 amino acids. Between the trimmed V and J ends, which lost 8 bases and 8 bases, there was a span of 16 bases. Germline CDR1 reads MNHEY; CDR2 reads SMNVEV (reference sequence).

Ten or more counts support this clonotype. The chain couples TRBV9 to TRBJ2-1; D possibly uses TRBD1 or TRBD2 (5 bases each). CDR1 and CDR2 (germline): SGDLS, YYNGEE. The V gene lost 4 bases and the J gene lost 1 base, with 21 bases spanning the gap. The CDR3 covers 18 residues. CDR3 sequence reads: CASSSAGANPLSYNEQFF. DNA of the CDR3: TGTGCCAGCAGCTCCGCCGGGGCAAACCCCCTTTCCTACAATGAGCAGTTCTTC.

This clonotype was seen at least ten times. J is TRBJ2-3 and V is TRBV7-2, with 11 bases that match TRBD2. The CDR3 is 16 residues long. J gave up 0 bases and V 5 bases, and 4 bases lay outside the gene matches. The V gene's germline CDR1 is SGHTA and CDR2 FQGNSA. CDR3 nucleotide sequence: TGTGCCAGCAGCCCAATAGCGGGGGGGAGCACAGATACGCAGTATTTT. Protein product: CASSPIAGGSTDTQYF.

This clonotype was observed a handful of times. V is TRBV12-3 or TRBV12-4 and J is TRBJ2-1; no clear D gene. Trimming removed 3 bases from V and 2 bases from J, with 8 bases in between. The CDR3 has 14 residues. The CDR3 nucleotides are TGTGCCAGCAGTTTTCAGAGCACCTACAATGAGCAGTTCTTC. Its protein product is CASSFQSTYNEQFF.

The chain combines TRBV20-1 with TRBJ1-1; D gene unclear. In germline, CDR1 is DFQATT, CDR2 SNEGSKA (reference sequence). The CDR3 runs 12 residues. The CDR3 region has the DNA TGCAGCCTCATTGCCCTCGGGACTGAAGCTTTCTTT. This gives the protein CSLIALGTEAFF.

V is TRBV20-1 and J is TRBJ2-7, with a tentative D call TRBD2 (5 bases). This CDR3 is built from 13 residues. The ends were cut back, 2 bases at V and 5 bases at J, with 13 bases in the middle. Germline V gene data show CDR1 as DFQATT and CDR2 as SNEGSKA (reference sequence). In nucleotides, the CDR3 is TGCAGTGCTAGAACGGGGTACTGCGACGAGCAGTACGTC. This translates into CSARTGYCDEQYV.

This clonotype was counted only a few times. The chain combines TRBV2 with TRBJ2-2, with 8 bases matching TRBD1. This CDR3 contains 14 residues. Germline V gene lookup returns CDR1 SNHLY and CDR2 FYNNEI. J lost 7 bases, V lost 2 bases, and 3 bases had no gene match. As DNA, the CDR3 is TGTGCCAGCAGTGAACAGGGGGCTGGCGGGGAGCTGTTTTTT. Protein sequence: CASSEQGAGGELFF.

Only a few counts were recorded for this clonotype. The V gene is TRBV7-9, the J gene TRBJ1-2; D is ambiguous. Germline V gene data show CDR1 as SEHNR and CDR2 as FQNEAQ (reference sequence). V dropped 10 bases and J dropped 5 bases, with 11 bases sitting between them. This CDR3 has 11 amino acids. The CDR3 loop reads CATTDGYGYTF. Here the CDR3 DNA reads TGTGCCACCACCGACGGATATGGCTACACCTTC.

This clonotype was recorded at least ten times. The chain joins TRBV7-2 to TRBJ1-2, with D maybe TRBD1 (5 bases). Germline V gene lookup returns CDR1 SGHTA and CDR2 FQGNSA. Trimming took off 2 bases at V and 10 bases at J, with 11 bases between the two ends. CDR3 length: 12 amino acids. The CDR3 sequence: CASSLLGDLYTF. In nucleotides, the CDR3 is TGTGCCAGCAGCTTACTGGGGGACCTCTACACCTTC. The variable domain in full, completed from reference TRBV7-2 and TRBJ1-2, reads GAGVSQSPSNKVTEKGKDVELRCDPISGHTALYWYRQSLGQGLEFLIYFQGNSAPDKSGLPSDRFSAERTGGSVSTLTIQRTQQEDSAVYLCASSLLGDLYTFGSGTRLTVV.

V and J are TRBV27 and TRBJ1-5; no definite D call. Looked up from germline, CDR1 is MNHEY and CDR2 is SMNVEV (reference sequence). The V end lost 5 bases, the J end lost 5 bases, and 10 bases lay between the germline ends. CDR3 size: 13 residues. The CDR3 region is CASSPTVDQPQHF. In DNA form, the CDR3 reads TGTGCCAGCAGTCCCACAGTCGATCAGCCCCAGCATTTT.

The rearrangement links TRBV4-3 to TRBJ2-7; either TRBD1 or TRBD2 may supply D (6 bases each). V lost 0 bases to trimming and J lost 0 bases, with 12 bases between them. The CDR3 is made up of 16 amino acids. Germline lookup yields CDR1 LGHNA and CDR2 YSLEER. This CDR3 is CASSQEMGGSSYEQYF. DNA of the CDR3: TGCGCCAGCAGCCAAGAGATGGGGGGCTCCTCCTACGAGCAGTACTTC.